The T cell receptor beta chain described here comes from a study of T cell changes during pregnancy in multiple sclerosis. Assay used: immunoSEQ multiplex PCR; TCRdb lists only in-frame clones, some missing. The table lists 79,000 or so clones, 70% to 90% of them singletons. The V and J ends lost 4 bases and 6 bases, in that order; junction bases with no gene match: 9. The germline V gene has CDR1 SGHKS and CDR2 YYEKEE (reference sequence). The CDR3 consists of 15 residues. The TCR comes from a female donor with multiple sclerosis, enrolled in a pregnancy study. The source was peripheral blood, collected before pregnancy. J is TRBJ2-1 and V is TRBV5-5, with 8 positions matching TRBD2. The CDR3 DNA sequence: TGTGCCAGCAGCATGGGAATCGGGACTAGCAATGAGCAGTTCTTC. This gives the protein CASSMGIGTSNEQFF.